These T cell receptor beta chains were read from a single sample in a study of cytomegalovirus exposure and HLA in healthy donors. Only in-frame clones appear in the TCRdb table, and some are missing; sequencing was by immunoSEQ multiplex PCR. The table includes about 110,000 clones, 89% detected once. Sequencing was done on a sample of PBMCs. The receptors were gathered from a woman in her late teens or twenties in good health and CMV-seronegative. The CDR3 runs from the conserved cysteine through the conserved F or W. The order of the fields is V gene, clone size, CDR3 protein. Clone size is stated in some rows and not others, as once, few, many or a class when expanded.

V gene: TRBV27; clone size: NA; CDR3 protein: CASSLSLTGQYNEQFF
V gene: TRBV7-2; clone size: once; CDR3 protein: CASSSRNQPQHF
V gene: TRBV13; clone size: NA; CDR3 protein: CASSRFMETQYF
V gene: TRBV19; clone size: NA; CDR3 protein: CASSIRTGFGNTGELFF
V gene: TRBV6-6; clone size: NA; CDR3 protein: CASSQVPENEQYF
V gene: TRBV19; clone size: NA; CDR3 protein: CASSVSTGGIVIDTQYF
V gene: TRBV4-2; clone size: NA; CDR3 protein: CASSQERTNTGELFF
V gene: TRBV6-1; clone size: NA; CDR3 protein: CASSGGPHYEQYF
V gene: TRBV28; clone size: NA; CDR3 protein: CASSYPGQGVSPLHF
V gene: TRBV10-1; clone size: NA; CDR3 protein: CASSPSYQGRTEAFF
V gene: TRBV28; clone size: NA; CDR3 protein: CATEGDPNEKLFF
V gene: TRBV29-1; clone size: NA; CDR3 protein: CSVVGRFTGELFF
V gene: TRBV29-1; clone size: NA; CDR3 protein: CSYLRDRGTEAFF
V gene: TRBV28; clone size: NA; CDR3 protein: CASSSDRGSTDTQYF
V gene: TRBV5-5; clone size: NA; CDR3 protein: CASSPRGSSNQPQHF
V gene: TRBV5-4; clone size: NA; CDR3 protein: CASSLGQGANSPLHF
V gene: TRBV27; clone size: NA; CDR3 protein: CASRGLRGNYGYTF
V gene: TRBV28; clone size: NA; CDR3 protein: CASSQPGHARHGYTF
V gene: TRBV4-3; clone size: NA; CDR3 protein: CASSRGRLDYGYTF
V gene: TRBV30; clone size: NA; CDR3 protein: CAWSVGGSYEQYF
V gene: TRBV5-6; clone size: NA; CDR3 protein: CASSLSSGSWEQYF
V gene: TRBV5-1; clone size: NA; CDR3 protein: CASSTRDPQTSGRWVPLLDEQYF
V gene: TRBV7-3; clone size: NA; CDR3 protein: CASSFRTGSDEQFF
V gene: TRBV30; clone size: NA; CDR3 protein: CAGRGSQGGGNEQFF
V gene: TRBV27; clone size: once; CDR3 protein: CASTGRTYNSPLHF
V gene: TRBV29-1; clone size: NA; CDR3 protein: CSVGTSGGYTDTQYF
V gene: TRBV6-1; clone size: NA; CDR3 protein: CASSIGTASGNTIYF
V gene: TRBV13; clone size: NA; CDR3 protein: CASSPAGGPVSYEQYF
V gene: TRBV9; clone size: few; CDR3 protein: CASSVAGGGAYEQYF
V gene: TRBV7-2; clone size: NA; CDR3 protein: CASSYQRYIYEQYF
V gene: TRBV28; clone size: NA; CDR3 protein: CASSPRTDGYTF
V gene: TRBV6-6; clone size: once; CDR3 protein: CASRGPGRLSNQPQHF
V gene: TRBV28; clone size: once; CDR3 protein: CASSSPSPGVSEKLFF
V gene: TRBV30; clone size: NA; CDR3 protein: CAWRRGMNTEAFF
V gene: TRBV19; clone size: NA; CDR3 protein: CASRPGRSKPQHF
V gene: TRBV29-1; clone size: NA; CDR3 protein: CSADGLAGGGETDEQYF
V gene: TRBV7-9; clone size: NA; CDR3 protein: CASSLVPETQYF
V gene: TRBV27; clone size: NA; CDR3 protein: CASSPRGSDGYTF
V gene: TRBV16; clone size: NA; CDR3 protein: CASSLGQTTEAFF
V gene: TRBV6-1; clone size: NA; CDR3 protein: CASSEAGTSGIEGMVTQYF
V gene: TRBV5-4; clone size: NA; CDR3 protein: CASSLGAGEYGYTF
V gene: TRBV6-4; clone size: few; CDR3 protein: CASSEGGGGNQPQHF
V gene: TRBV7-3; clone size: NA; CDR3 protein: CASSQTGALDNEQFF
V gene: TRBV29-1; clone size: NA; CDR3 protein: CSGQANYGYTF
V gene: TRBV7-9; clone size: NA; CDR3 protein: CASSFGQGETQYF
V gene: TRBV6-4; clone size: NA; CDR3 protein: CASSEEGAGVSEAFF
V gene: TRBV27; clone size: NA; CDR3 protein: CASSLNPLSSGYTF
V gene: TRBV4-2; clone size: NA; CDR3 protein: CASSQPTAGQWGTEAFF
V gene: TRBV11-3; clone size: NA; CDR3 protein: CASSTGEGGELFF
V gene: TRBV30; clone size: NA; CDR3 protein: CAWSVGGQPQHF
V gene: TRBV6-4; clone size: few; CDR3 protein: CASKLERESGEQFF
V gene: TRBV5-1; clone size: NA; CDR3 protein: CASSLLGTGSPGELFF
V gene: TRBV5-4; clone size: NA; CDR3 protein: CASSRESNTEAFF